This T cell receptor beta chain was identified during a study of post-analysis software for immune sequencing data. Notes on the study in general: Patients used five TRBV segments, including TRBV5-6, TRBV5-1 and TRBV20-1, more often than controls.

Unique molecular identifiers were built into the TCR beta cDNA libraries. Out of roughly 0.85 to 10 million T cells, about 510,000 cDNA molecules were generated. TCRdb redid the calling of the PCR reads with MiXCR, one entry per CDR3 protein. The table lists roughly 600,000 distinct CDR3 sequences, around 47% of them singletons, with over 1.5% in the top ten. Germline-derived CDR1 and CDR2 are ENHRY and SYGVKD. V was cut by 10 bases and J by 4 bases, with 19 bases left in between. This CDR3 is 14 amino acids long. The table lists this clonotype with a few counts. Its antigen remains unidentified. The rearrangement joins TRBV10-3 to TRBJ2-5, with D perhaps assigned TRBD1 or TRBD2 (6 bases each). The sequence derives from a girl aged 5-17 years with multiple sclerosis. The sample comprised blood. In nucleotides, the CDR3 is TGTGCCACCGGACAGTCCGAGGAGGGAGAGACCCAGTACTTC. Its protein product is CATGQSEEGETQYF.